What follows is one T cell receptor (beta chain) and its context. The target antigen is unknown. This entry comes from a study of T cell responses to AZD1222 COVID-19 vaccine. Notes on the study in general: Spike-wide vaccine-associated CD4 TCRs dominated at 160-218 and 743-854.

Repertoires were generated with immunoSEQ multiplex PCR, while TCRdb's copy carries only in-frame clones and drops some. The sample contains roughly 140,000 clones, 75% to 95% of which appear only once. The CDR3 is made up of 14 amino acids. Germline CDR1 is MNHEY and CDR2 is SMNVEV (reference sequence). The V end lost 5 bases, the J end lost 3 bases, and 11 bases lay between the germline ends. This sample comprised peripheral blood, obtained 28 days after the second AZD1222 dose. The J gene is TRBJ1-3, the V gene TRBV27; D is perhaps TRBD1 (5 bases). The clonotype was recovered from an adult who received the AZD1222 COVID-19 vaccine. The CDR3 region has the DNA TGTGCCAGCAGTGACAGCGATCGTGGAAACACCATATATTTT. Encoded protein: CASSDSDRGNTIYF.